The T cell receptor beta chain under discussion was sequenced for a study of molecular identifiers for immune sequencing clone quantification. Trimming took 6 bases from V and 0 from J, leaving 12 bases between them. Germline loops: CDR1 MGHRA, CDR2 YSYEKL. The CDR3 length is 16 residues. TCRdb reprocessed the PCR reads via MiXCR and lists one record per CDR3 protein. The table shows more than 450,000 distinct CDR3 sequences, with about 26% occurring only once. The study, taken as a whole, reports: Detection of one spiked Jurkat cell's TCR RNA reportedly worked in 1 million or so naive cells.

Turning to this clonotype: Its antigen is unidentified.

The sequenced sample consisted of naive CD8+ T cells from blood, with Jurkat cell RNA spiked in. Subset meaning: FACS-sorted CD8+CD4-CCR7+CD45RA+ naive T cells. The TCR originated in a human donor in good health. Some libraries in this study had Jurkat cell RNA spiked in. The rearrangement links TRBV4-1 to TRBJ1-6; D remains unclear. This chain's CDR3 is CASRPDGSSYNSPLHF. CDR3 bases: TGCGCCAGCAGACCCGACGGAAGCTCCTATAATTCACCCCTCCACTTT.